This T cell receptor (beta chain) was captured in a study of beta chain features in type 1 diabetes. Study overall: The patient and healthy donor groups were comparable for age, gender and cell yields. Notes on the study in general: A greater similarity of naive, central memory and Treg TCRB repertoires was seen among patients than among healthy donors.

Concerning this clone: Its antigen is not identified.

The isolated RNA, all of it, was reverse transcribed, so expressed TCRB transcripts were what got sequenced. Produced via immunoSEQ multiplex PCR; TCRdb's table is partial and in-frame only. The sample holds some 150,000 clones, roughly 10% seen once. The CDR3 has 15 residues. Looked up from germline, CDR1 is ENHRY and CDR2 is SYGVKD. Trimming cost V 6 bases and J 6 bases, with 17 bases left between them. This clonotype was sampled from a woman aged 35 to 49 in good health. The chain couples TRBV10-3 to TRBJ2-2, with D possibly being TRBD1 (6 bases). The material sequenced was central memory CD4+ T cells from blood. The CDR3 sequence is CAIRTGRGVAGELFF. CDR3 DNA: TGTGCCATCAGGACAGGTCGAGGGGTCGCCGGGGAGCTGTTTTTT.